One TCR beta chain is described in this entry. Its cognate antigen is unknown. The table came from immunoSEQ multiplex PCR; TCRdb's copy has only in-frame clones and leaves some out. The sample includes about 350,000 clones, approximately 85% of them seen just once. V was shortened by 3 bases and J by 8 bases, with 23 bases between the two germline ends. The length of the CDR3 is 17 residues. Germline-derived CDR1 and CDR2 are SGHVS and FQNEAQ. The sample comes from a study of Ad26.COV2.S vaccination and SARS-CoV-2 variants. The wider study: Donor got 5x10^10 or 1x10^11 viral particles of Ad26.COV2.S. Points from the study as a whole: Placebo and vaccine recipients had non-spike TCR breadth that was similar.

Treatment of the sample: roughly 20 received Ad26.COV2.S at low or high dose, single or two shots; about 5 received placebo; per-sample allocation not given. Vaccine and placebo recipients were sampled on day 63 after the first injection. Wuhan-strain SARS-CoV-2 spike was expressed by the Ad26 vector that made up the vaccine. V gene TRBV7-8 combines with J gene TRBJ2-1; D may match TRBD1 or TRBD2 (5 bases each). Material: peripheral blood, obtained in a trial of Ad26.COV2.S vaccine versus placebo. The sequence was collected from a person between 18 and 65 years old who received the Ad26.COV2.S COVID-19 vaccine or a placebo. CDR3 nucleotides: TGTGCCAGCAGCTTCAACTTTGTCCAGGGACCCTCGGATGAGCAGTTCTTC. Its protein product is CASSFNFVQGPSDEQFF.